This T cell receptor (beta chain) was recovered during a study of beta chain features in type 1 diabetes. The authors sorted CD4+ naive, central memory, regulatory and stem cell-like memory cells via CD45RO/CCR7/CD25/CD127/CD95/CD27. General study results and limits: The similarity of naive, central memory and Treg TCRB repertoires appeared greater among patients than among healthy donors. Shortening that was moderate but significant affected the TCRB CDR3s of Type 1 diabetes patients in all four CD4+ subsets.

The entirety of the isolated RNA underwent reverse transcription, so expressed TCRB transcripts were sequenced. Method: immunoSEQ multiplex PCR; TCRdb's copy keeps in-frame clones and lacks some. The table records 20,000 to 25,000 clones, under 70% of them present only once. Germline V CDR1 and CDR2: SEHNR, FQNEAQ (reference sequence). V was clipped by 2 bases and J by 0 bases, with 8 bases between them. CDR3 length: 15 amino acids. On this clone itself: No antigen is known for it.

The specimen was stem cell memory CD4+ T cells from blood. The chain uses TRBV7-9 and TRBJ1-5; no firm D call. This sequence was found in a middle-aged woman with type 1 diabetes. CDR3 sequence (DNA): TGTGCCAGCAGCTTAAGTGCTATTAGCAATCAGCCCCAGCATTTT. Translation gives CASSLSAISNQPQHF.